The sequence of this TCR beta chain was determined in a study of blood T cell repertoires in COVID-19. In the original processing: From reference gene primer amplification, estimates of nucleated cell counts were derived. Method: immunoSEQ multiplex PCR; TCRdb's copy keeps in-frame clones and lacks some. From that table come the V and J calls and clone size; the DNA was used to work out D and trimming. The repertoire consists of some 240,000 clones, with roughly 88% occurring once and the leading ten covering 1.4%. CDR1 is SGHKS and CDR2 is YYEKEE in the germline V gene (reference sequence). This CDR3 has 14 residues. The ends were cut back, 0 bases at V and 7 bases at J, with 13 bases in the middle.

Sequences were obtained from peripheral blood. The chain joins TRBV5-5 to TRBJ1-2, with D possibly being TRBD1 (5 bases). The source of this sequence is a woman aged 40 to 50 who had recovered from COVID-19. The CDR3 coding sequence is TGTGCCAGCAGCTTGGAGGCAGGGCCTCTTGGCTACACCTTC. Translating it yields CASSLEAGPLGYTF.